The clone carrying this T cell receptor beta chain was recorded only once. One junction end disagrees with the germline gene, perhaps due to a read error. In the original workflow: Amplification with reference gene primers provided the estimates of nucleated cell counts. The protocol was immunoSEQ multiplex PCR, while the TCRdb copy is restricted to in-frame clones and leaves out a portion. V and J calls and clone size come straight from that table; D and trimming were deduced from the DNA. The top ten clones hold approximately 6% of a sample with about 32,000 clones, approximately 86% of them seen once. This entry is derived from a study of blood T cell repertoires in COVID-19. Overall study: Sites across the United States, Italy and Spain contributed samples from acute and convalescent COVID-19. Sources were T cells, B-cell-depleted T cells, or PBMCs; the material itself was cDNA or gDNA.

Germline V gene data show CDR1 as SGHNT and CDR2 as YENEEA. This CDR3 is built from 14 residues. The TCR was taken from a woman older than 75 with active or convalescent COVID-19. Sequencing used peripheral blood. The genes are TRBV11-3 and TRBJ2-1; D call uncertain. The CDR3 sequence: CASSLDPVGDPRLF. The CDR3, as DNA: TGTGCCAGCAGCTTAGATCCGGTGGGCGACCCCCGGCTCTTC.